This entry lists 27 T cell receptor beta chains sequenced from one sample in a study of patients and donors after allogeneic stem cell transplantation. From the RT-PCR reads, TCRdb called clonotypes with MiXCR, one entry per CDR3 protein. The sample includes about a million distinct CDR3 sequences, about a sixth of them seen just once. Sequencing was performed on blood, either unsorted or a sorted T cell fraction (not recorded which). These receptors were obtained from a human donor who was either an allogeneic HSCT recipient or a stem cell or donor lymphocyte infusion donor (not recorded which). It is not recorded whose cells these are; they may come from a transplant donor.

This clonotype showed up just a few times. CDR3 residues: CASRKTTGSGELFF. DNA for the CDR3: TGTGCCAGCAGAAAAACTACAGGGTCCGGGGAGCTGTTTTTT. The J gene is TRBJ2-2, the V gene TRBV6-1; tentative D call: TRBD1 (6 bases). This CDR3 region has 14 residues. The ends were cut back, 6 bases at V and 6 bases at J, with 14 bases in the middle. In germline, CDR1 is MNHNS, CDR2 SASEGT.

This chain connects TRBV5-1 to TRBJ2-3; D gene ambiguous. The CDR3 covers 12 residues. Germline loops: CDR1 SGHRS, CDR2 YFSETQ. Trimming removed 4 bases from V and 6 bases from J, with 9 bases in between. CDR3 in DNA: TGCGCCAGCAGCGCTCAAGTCGATACGCAGTATTTT. Translated, it gives CASSAQVDTQYF.

V gene TRBV27 combines with J gene TRBJ2-7; possibly TRBD2 for D (6 bases). CDR1 MNHEY and CDR2 SMNVEV come from the germline V gene (reference sequence). The ends were cut back, 6 bases at V and 1 base at J, with 16 bases in the middle. The CDR3 is 15 amino acids. The CDR3 sequence: CASREAGRGSYEQYF. Written as DNA, the CDR3 is TGTGCCAGCAGGGAGGCGGGGCGGGGATCCTACGAGCAGTACTTC.

This chain joins TRBV12-3 or TRBV12-4 and TRBJ1-2; D may be TRBD1 (5 bases). The CDR3 length is 17 residues. V dropped 3 bases and J dropped 5 bases, with 22 bases sitting between them. CDR3 DNA sequence: TGTGCCAGCAGTTTCGGGGCTTCGAGCCTAGTAGCATATGGCTACACCTTC. It encodes CASSFGASSLVAYGYTF.

The chain joins TRBV11-1 to TRBJ2-3, with TRBD2 matching 7 bases. The V and J ends lost 4 bases and 0 bases, in that order; junction bases with no gene match: 16. The germline V gene has CDR1 SGHAT and CDR2 FQDESV (reference sequence). This CDR3 contains 19 residues. CDR3 region: CASSSTLLPLASSTDTQYF. The CDR3 DNA reads TGTGCCAGCAGCTCGACCCTTCTCCCACTAGCGTCGAGCACAGATACGCAGTATTTT.

The rearrangement links TRBV5-1 to TRBJ2-1, with TRBD2 identical over 14 bases. Trimming removed 4 bases from V and 2 bases from J; junction bases left unmatched: 5. The CDR3 totals 17 residues. Germline CDR1 reads SGHRS; CDR2 reads YFSETQ. The CDR3 DNA sequence: TGCGCCAGCAGCCTGGGACTAGCGGGAGTTCCCTACAATGAGCAGTTCTTC. Translation gives CASSLGLAGVPYNEQFF. Drawing the rest from reference TRBV5-1 and TRBJ2-1, the complete variable domain is KAGVTQTPRYLIKTRGQQVTLSCSPISGHRSVSWYQQTPGQGLQFLFEYFSETQRNKGNFPGRFSGRQFSNSRSEMNVSTLELGDSALYLCASSLGLAGVPYNEQFFGPGTRLTVL.

The rearrangement links TRBV6-2 or TRBV6-3 to TRBJ2-5, with D possibly being TRBD2 (6 bases). Germline assignment: CDR1 MNHEY and CDR2 SVGEGT. Trimming removed 2 bases at V and 4 bases at J, with 20 bases between. The CDR3 has 17 residues. Here the CDR3 reads CASSYPFRLGARETQYF. CDR3 coding DNA: TGTGCCAGCAGTTACCCCTTTAGACTAGGTGCGAGAGAGACCCAGTACTTC.

This clonotype was observed a few times. CDR3 nucleotides: TGTGCCAGCAGCGCCGCGCAGGGGAGTGGTGGCTACACCTTC. Translated: CASSAAQGSGGYTF. V usage is TRBV6-1 and J usage is TRBJ1-2, with D tentatively TRBD1 (6 bases). V dropped 6 bases and J dropped 7 bases, with 18 bases sitting between them. CDR3 size: 14 residues. From germline, CDR1 is MNHNS and CDR2 SASEGT.

The V gene is TRBV21-1, the J gene TRBJ2-7; the table's TRBD1 call for D was not verified on the DNA. TRBV21-1 is termed a pseudogene. The CDR3 contains 15 residues. The CDR3 sequence is CASSARGLKSYEQYF. The CDR3 nucleotides read TGTGCCAGCAGCGCCCGGGGGCTCAAATCCTACGAGCAGTACTTC.

This clonotype was counted only a few times. The chain combines TRBV5-1 with TRBJ2-5; 9 bases are a match to TRBD1. The length of the CDR3 is 15 residues. The junction had 7 bases not matched to a gene; V was cut back by 4 bases and J by 3 bases. The germline CDR1 and CDR2 sequences are SGHRS and YFSETQ. DNA of the CDR3: TGCGCCAGCAGCATACCCGGGACAGGGAAAGAGACCCAGTACTTC. Protein product: CASSIPGTGKETQYF.

There are a few counts of this clonotype. This rearrangement joins TRBV21-1 to TRBJ2-6. TRBV21-1 is a pseudogene locus. The CDR3 runs to 17 residues. The CDR3 region has the DNA TGTGCCAGCAGCACCTTTATACGGGTTTTAGGGGCCAACGTCCTGACTTTC. This translates into CASSTFIRVLGANVLTF.

The rearrangement links TRBV6-2 or TRBV6-3 to TRBJ2-1, with no clear D. V was pared by 4 bases and J by 7 bases, with 17 bases between. This CDR3 comprises 15 residues. CDR1 and CDR2 (germline): MNHEY, SVGEGT. In DNA, the CDR3 is TGTGCCAGCAGTTTTCTCGCGAAGGGTAAGAATGAGCAGTTCTTC. This translates into CASSFLAKGKNEQFF.

In its sample, this clonotype was seen a few times. This chain uses TRBV4-2 with TRBJ2-2; D is unclear. This CDR3 has 15 amino acids. Germline V gene sequence: CDR1 LGHNA, CDR2 YNFKEQ. Trimming removed 4 bases from V and 0 bases from J, with 9 bases in between. The CDR3 region has the DNA TGTGCCAGCAGCCGCGGCGGATCGAACACCGGGGAGCTGTTTTTT. It translates to CASSRGGSNTGELFF.

This clonotype was seen ten or more times. Here the CDR3 reads CASSPLTGKNTEAFF. The CDR3 DNA reads TGTGCCAGCAGTCCCCTGACAGGGAAGAACACTGAAGCTTTCTTT. The chain uses TRBV25-1 and TRBJ1-1, with 7 bases lining up with TRBD1. The CDR3 length is 15 residues. The V segment lost 5 bases and the J segment 1 base; nucleotides outside the gene matches: 7. Germline V gene sequence: CDR1 MGHDK, CDR2 SYGVNS. The entire variable domain, with the rest obtained from reference TRBV25-1 and TRBJ1-1, is as follows: EADIYQTPRYLVIGTGKKITLECSQTMGHDKMYWYQQDPGMELHLIHYSYGVNSTEKGDLSSESTVSRIRTEHFPLTLESARPSHTSQYLCASSPLTGKNTEAFFGQGTRLTVV.

V and J are TRBV4-1 and TRBJ2-5; perhaps TRBD1 as D (5 bases). Germline V gives CDR1 MGHRA, CDR2 YSYEKL. V was trimmed by 1 base and J by 5 bases, leaving 11 bases between them. The CDR3 loop spans 14 amino acids. Here the CDR3 reads CASSQAQGWETQYF. The CDR3 coding sequence is TGCGCCAGCAGCCAAGCTCAGGGATGGGAGACCCAGTACTTC.

There are a few counts of this clonotype. This chain links TRBV28 with TRBJ2-3; no clear D gene. The CDR3 is 16 residues long. CDR1 and CDR2 from the germline V gene are MDHEN and SYDVKM. Between the trimmed V and J ends, which lost 6 bases and 0 bases, there was a span of 16 bases. CDR3 residues: CASSAGALPSTDTQYF. CDR3 nucleotides: TGTGCCAGCAGCGCCGGAGCCCTCCCTAGCACAGATACGCAGTATTTT.

There are a few counts of this clonotype. The genes are TRBV20-1 and TRBJ2-7; 7 bases are shared with TRBD1. J was trimmed by 0 bases and V by 5 bases; bases with no gene match: 4. CDR3 length: 13 residues. Germline V gene sequence: CDR1 DFQATT, CDR2 SNEGSKA (reference sequence). In DNA form, the CDR3 reads TGCAGTGCTCCCGACAGGGCCTCCTACGAGCAGTACTTC. This codes for CSAPDRASYEQYF.

This clonotype was seen many times. J is TRBJ2-6 and V is TRBV29-1; D uncertain. This CDR3 region has 13 residues. The V end lost 1 base, the J end lost 0 bases, and 1 base lay between the germline ends. CDR1 SQVTM and CDR2 ANQGSEA come from the germline V gene. The CDR3 protein is CSVEVSGANVLTF. CDR3 in DNA: TGCAGCGTTGAAGTCTCTGGGGCCAACGTCCTGACTTTC.

The rearrangement links TRBV18 to TRBJ2-3; D is unclear. Germline loops: CDR1 KGHSH, CDR2 LQKENI. CDR3 length: 14 amino acids. Trimming took off 5 bases at V and 5 bases at J, with 14 bases between the two ends. CDR3 in amino acids: CASSGEPLRDTQYF. The DNA of the CDR3 is TGTGCCAGCTCAGGCGAACCCCTTCGAGATACGCAGTATTTT.

This clonotype has more than one count but fewer than ten. The chain has TRBV20-1 and TRBJ2-3; TRBD2 aligns across 11 bases. The J segment lost 1 base and the V segment lost 5 bases, leaving 5 bases of the junction unmatched. Germline values: CDR1 DFQATT, CDR2 SNEGSKA (reference sequence). The CDR3 totals 15 residues. In nucleotides, the CDR3 is TGCAGTGCTGCCCCGACTAGCGGGGGCACAGATACGCAGTATTTT. Protein product: CSAAPTSGGTDTQYF.

J is TRBJ1-1 and V is TRBV20-1, with D unclear. This CDR3 has 14 amino acids. In germline, CDR1 is DFQATT, CDR2 SNEGSKA (reference sequence). V lost 0 bases to trimming and J lost 2 bases, with 10 bases between them. DNA for the CDR3: TGCAGTGCTAGAGATATGGGCGAAAACACTGAAGCTTTCTTT. Its protein is CSARDMGENTEAFF.

V usage is TRBV5-1 and J usage is TRBJ2-7, with 8 bases matching TRBD2. Per the germline V gene, CDR1 is SGHRS and CDR2 is YFSETQ. After removal of 1 base from V and 6 bases from J, the junction contained 9 bases not matched to a gene. This CDR3 comprises 15 residues. The CDR3 DNA reads TGCGCCAGCAGCTTGTCCAGCGGGGGAGCTTCCGAGCAGTACTTC. Amino acids: CASSLSSGGASEQYF.

The chain links TRBV28 to TRBJ2-1; TRBD1 matches 12 bases. CDR1 MDHEN and CDR2 SYDVKM come from the germline V gene. V dropped 3 bases and J dropped 8; count of bases not matched to a gene: 5. This CDR3 has 15 residues. CDR3 sequence: CASSFTGTGGHEQFF. The CDR3 DNA is TGTGCCAGCAGTTTCACCGGGACAGGGGGCCATGAGCAGTTCTTC.

This clonotype occurred a few times. V gene TRBV5-6 combines with J gene TRBJ1-2; D unresolved. From germline, CDR1 is SGHDT and CDR2 YYEEEE. V was trimmed by 4 bases and J by 5 bases, leaving 12 bases between them. This CDR3 spans 13 amino acids. In DNA form, the CDR3 reads TGTGCCAGCAGCGTCGGACGACAATATGGCTACACCTTC. Translation: CASSVGRQYGYTF.

The chain is built from TRBV9 and TRBJ1-2; D remains ambiguous. Trimming took off 4 bases at V and 2 bases at J, with 18 bases between the two ends. Germline V gene lookup returns CDR1 SGDLS and CDR2 YYNGEE. The CDR3 sequence is 16 residues long. The CDR3 region is CASSPSGQHFNYGYTF. CDR3 DNA: TGTGCCAGCAGCCCGAGTGGGCAACACTTCAACTATGGCTACACCTTC.

The chain is built from TRBV29-1 and TRBJ1-1, with 7 bases aligning to TRBD1. Trimming took 5 bases from V and 1 from J; bases not matched to a gene: 10. The CDR3 length is 15 residues. Germline V gives CDR1 SQVTM, CDR2 ANQGSEA. The CDR3, as DNA: TGCAGCGTTCGAGCGGGACAGTGGGAGAACACTGAAGCTTTCTTT. This translates into CSVRAGQWENTEAFF.

This clonotype was seen once. This chain uses TRBV15 with TRBJ2-7; D unresolved. CDR1 LNHNV and CDR2 YYDKDF come from the germline V gene (reference sequence). V was trimmed by 1 base and J by 3 bases, leaving 4 bases between them. The CDR3 has 12 residues. The CDR3 DNA reads as TGTGCCACCAGCAGAGCAGGCTACGAGCAGTACTTC. It is translated as CATSRAGYEQYF. Full variable domain (missing parts from reference TRBV15 and TRBJ2-7): DAMVIQNPRYQVTQFGKPVTLSCSQTLNHNVMYWYQQKSSQAPKLLFHYYDKDFNNEADTPDNFQSRRPNTSFCFLDIRSPGLGDTAMYLCATSRAGYEQYFGPGTRLTVT.